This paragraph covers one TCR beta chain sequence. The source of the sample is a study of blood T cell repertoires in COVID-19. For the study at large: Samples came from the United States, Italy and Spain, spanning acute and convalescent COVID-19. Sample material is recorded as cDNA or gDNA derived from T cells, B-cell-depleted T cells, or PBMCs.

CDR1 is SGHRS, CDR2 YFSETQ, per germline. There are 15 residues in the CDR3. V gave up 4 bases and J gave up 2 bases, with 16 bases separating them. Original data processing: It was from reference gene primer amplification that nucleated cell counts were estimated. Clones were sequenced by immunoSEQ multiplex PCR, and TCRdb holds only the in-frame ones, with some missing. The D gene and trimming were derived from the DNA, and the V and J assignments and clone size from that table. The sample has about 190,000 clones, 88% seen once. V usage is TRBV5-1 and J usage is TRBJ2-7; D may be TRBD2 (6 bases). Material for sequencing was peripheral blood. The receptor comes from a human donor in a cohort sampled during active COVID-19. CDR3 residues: CASSGPSGRPYEQYF. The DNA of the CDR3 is TGCGCCAGCAGCGGACCAAGCGGGCGCCCCTACGAGCAGTACTTC.